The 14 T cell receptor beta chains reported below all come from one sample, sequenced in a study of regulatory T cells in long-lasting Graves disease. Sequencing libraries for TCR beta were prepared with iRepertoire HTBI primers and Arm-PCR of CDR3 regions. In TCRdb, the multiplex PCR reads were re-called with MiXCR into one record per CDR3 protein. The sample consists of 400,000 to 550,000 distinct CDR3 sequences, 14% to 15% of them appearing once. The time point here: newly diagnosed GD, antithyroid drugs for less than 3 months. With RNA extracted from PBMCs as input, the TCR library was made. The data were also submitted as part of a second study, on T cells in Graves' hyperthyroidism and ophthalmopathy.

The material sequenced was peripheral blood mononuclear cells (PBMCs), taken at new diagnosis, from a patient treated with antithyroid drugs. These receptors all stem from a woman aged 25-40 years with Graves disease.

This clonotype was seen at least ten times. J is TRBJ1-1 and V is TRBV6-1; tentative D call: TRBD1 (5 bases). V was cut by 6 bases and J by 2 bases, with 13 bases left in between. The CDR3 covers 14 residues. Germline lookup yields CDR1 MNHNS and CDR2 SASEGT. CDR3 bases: TGTGCCAGCAGAAATGGGGGTATAAACACTGAAGCTTTCTTT. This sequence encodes CASRNGGINTEAFF.

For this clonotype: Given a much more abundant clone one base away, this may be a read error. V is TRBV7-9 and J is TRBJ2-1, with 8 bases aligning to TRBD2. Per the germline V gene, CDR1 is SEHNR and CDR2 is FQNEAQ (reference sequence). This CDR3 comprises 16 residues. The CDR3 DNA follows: TGTGCCAGCAGCTTTCTCCCGGGAGGGTCCTACATTGAGCAGTTCTTC. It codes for CASSFLPGGSYIEQFF.

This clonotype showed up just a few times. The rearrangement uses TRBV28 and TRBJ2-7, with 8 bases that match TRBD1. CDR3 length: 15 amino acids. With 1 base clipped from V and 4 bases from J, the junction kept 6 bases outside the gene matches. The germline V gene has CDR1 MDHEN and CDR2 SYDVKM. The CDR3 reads CASSLLGDRRYEQYF. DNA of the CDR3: TGTGCCAGCAGTTTATTGGGGGACAGGAGGTACGAGCAGTACTTC.

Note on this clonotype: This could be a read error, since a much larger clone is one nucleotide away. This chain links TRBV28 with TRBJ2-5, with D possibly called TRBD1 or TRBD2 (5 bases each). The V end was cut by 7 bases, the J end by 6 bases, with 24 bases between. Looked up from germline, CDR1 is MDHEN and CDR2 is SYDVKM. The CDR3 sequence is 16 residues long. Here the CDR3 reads CASTGIRAGPGKTQYF. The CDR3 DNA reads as TGTGCCAGCACTGGGATTAGGGCAGGGCCGGGGAAGACCCAGTACTTC.

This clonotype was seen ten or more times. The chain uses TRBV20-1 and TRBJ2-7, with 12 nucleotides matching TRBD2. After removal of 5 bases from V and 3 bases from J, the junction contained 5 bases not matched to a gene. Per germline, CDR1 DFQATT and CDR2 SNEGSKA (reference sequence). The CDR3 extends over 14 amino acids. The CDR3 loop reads CSALTSGRGYEQYF. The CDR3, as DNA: TGCAGTGCTCTGACTAGCGGGAGAGGCTACGAGCAGTACTTC.

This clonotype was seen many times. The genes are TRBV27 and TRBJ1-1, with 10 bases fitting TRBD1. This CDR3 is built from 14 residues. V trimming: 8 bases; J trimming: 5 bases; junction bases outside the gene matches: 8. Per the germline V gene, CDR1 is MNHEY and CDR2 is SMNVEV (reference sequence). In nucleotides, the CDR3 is TGTGCCAGCCGCCGGACAGGGGGAGAGACTGAAGCTTTCTTT. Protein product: CASRRTGGETEAFF.

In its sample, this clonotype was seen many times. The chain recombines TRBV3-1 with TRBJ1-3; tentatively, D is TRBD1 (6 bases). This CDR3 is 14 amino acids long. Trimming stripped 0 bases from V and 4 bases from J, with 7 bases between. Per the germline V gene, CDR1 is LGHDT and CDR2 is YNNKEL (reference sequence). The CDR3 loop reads CASSQEGAGNTIYF. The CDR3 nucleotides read TGTGCCAGCAGCCAAGAGGGGGCGGGAAACACCATATATTTT.

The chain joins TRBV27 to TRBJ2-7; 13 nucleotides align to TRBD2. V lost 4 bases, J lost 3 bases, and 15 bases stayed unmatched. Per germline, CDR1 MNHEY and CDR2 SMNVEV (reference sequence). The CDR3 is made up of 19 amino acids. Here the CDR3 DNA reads TGTGCCAGCAGTTCCCATTCCGGGACTAGCGGGACTCAGATCTACGAGCAGTACTTC. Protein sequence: CASSSHSGTSGTQIYEQYF.

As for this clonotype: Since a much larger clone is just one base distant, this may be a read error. The CDR3 DNA sequence: TGTGCCAGCAGTTTAATTATCCCAAGTTCCTACGAGCAGCACTTC. As protein: CASSLIIPSSYEQHF. The chain is built from TRBV28 and TRBJ2-7; D ambiguous. This CDR3 has 15 residues. Germline V CDR1 and CDR2: MDHEN, SYDVKM.

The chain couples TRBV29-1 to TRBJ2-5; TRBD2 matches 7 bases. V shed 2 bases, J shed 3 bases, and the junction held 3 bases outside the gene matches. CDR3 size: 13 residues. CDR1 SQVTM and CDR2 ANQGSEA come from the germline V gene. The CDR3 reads CSVELSGKETQYF. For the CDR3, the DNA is TGCAGCGTTGAACTGAGCGGGAAAGAGACCCAGTACTTC. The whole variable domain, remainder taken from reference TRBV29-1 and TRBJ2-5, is SAVISQKPSRDICQRGTSLTIQCQVDSQVTMMFWYRQQPGQSLTLIATANQGSEATYESGFVIDKFPISRPNLTFSTLTVSNMSPEDSSIYLCSVELSGKETQYFGPGTRLLVL.

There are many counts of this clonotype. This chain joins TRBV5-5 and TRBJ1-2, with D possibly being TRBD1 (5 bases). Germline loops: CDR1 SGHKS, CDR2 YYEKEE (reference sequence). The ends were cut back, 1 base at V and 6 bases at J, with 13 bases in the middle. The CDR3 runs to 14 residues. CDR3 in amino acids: CASSLPRGADGYTF. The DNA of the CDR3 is TGTGCCAGCAGCTTGCCTAGGGGCGCCGATGGCTACACCTTC.

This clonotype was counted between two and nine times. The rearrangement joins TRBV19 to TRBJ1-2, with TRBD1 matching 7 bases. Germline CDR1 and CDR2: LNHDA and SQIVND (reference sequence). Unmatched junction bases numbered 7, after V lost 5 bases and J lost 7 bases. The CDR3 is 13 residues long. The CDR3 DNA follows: TGTGCCAGTAGTCCACAGGGGAAACGTGGCTACACCTTC. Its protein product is CASSPQGKRGYTF.

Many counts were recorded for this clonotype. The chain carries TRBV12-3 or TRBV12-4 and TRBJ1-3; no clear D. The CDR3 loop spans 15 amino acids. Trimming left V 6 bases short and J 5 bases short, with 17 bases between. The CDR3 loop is CASSPLLSDRNTIYF. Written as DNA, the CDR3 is TGTGCCAGCAGCCCCCTCCTCTCGGACCGAAACACCATATATTTT.

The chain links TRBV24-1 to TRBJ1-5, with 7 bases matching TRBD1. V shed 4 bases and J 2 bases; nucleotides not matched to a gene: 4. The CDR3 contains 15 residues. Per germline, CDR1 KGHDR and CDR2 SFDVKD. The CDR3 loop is CATSDRTGGNQPQHF. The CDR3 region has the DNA TGTGCCACCAGTGACCGAACAGGGGGCAATCAGCCCCAGCATTTT.